This entry describes one T cell receptor beta chain. The treatment was: oral pan-JAK inhibitor, 5-10 mg twice daily. CDR3 length: 15 residues. CDR1 is SGHDT, CDR2 YYEEEE, per germline. The V segment lost 4 bases and the J segment 6 bases; nucleotides outside the gene matches: 11. The data were obtained in a study of CD8+ T cells in alopecia areata. Study as a whole: Treated patients were given oral tofacitinib, which was dosed at 5 to 10 mg twice daily. Percentage of affected scalp area was the basis on which treated patients' severity was scored.

Reverse transcription of extracted RNA yielded cDNA, which provided the sequencing template. Sequencing was performed with immunoSEQ multiplex PCR; in TCRdb, only in-frame clones are kept and a portion is missing. The table includes approximately 100,000 clones, roughly three fifths detected once. The sample here was CD8+ T cells sorted from blood, taken between weeks 55 and 65, from a patient treated with tofacitinib. The chain carries TRBV5-6 and TRBJ2-3; 7 bases are shared with TRBD2. This clonotype originated in a human donor with alopecia areata. DNA for the CDR3: TGTGCCAGCAGCCTGGGGAGGGCTATCCGCGATACGCAGTATTTT. This gives the protein CASSLGRAIRDTQYF.